This entry lists 12 T cell receptor beta chains sequenced from one sample in a study of blood T cell repertoires in COVID-19. Assay used: immunoSEQ multiplex PCR; TCRdb lists only in-frame clones, some missing. The table records roughly 190,000 clones, about 78% of them present only once. Sample: peripheral blood. These receptors were taken from a woman in her fifties or sixties with active or convalescent COVID-19.

The V call is TRBV28, the J call TRBJ1-6; the match to TRBD1 covers 7 bases. The CDR3 consists of 15 residues. The V segment lost 3 bases and the J segment 3 bases; nucleotides outside the gene matches: 2. CDR1 and CDR2 (germline): MDHEN, SYDVKM. This CDR3 is CASSFDRDYNSPLHF. In nucleotides, the CDR3 is TGTGCCAGCAGTTTCGACAGGGACTATAATTCACCCCTCCACTTT.

CDR3 nucleotides: TGTGCCTGGAAGGGATGGTCATCGACAGGGGAAATAAACCGACCCCTCCACTTT. Protein sequence: CAWKGWSSTGEINRPLHF. The V gene is TRBV30, the J gene TRBJ1-6, with 8 positions matching TRBD1. Losses at the gene ends were 4 bases for V and 12 bases for J; bases not matched to a gene: 23. CDR1 is GTSNPN, CDR2 SVGIG, per germline (reference sequence). This CDR3 contains 18 residues.

The J gene is TRBJ2-5, the V gene TRBV7-2, with 7 nucleotides matching TRBD2. This CDR3 spans 13 amino acids. Looked up from germline, CDR1 is SGHTA and CDR2 is FQGNSA. J was trimmed by 5 bases and V by 3 bases; bases with no gene match: 3. Here the CDR3 reads CASSFSGMETQYF. The CDR3, as DNA: TGTGCCAGCAGCTTCAGCGGGATGGAGACCCAGTACTTC. Drawing the rest from reference TRBV7-2 and TRBJ2-5, the complete variable domain is GAGVSQSPSNKVTEKGKDVELRCDPISGHTALYWYRQSLGQGLEFLIYFQGNSAPDKSGLPSDRFSAERTGGSVSTLTIQRTQQEDSAVYLCASSFSGMETQYFGPGTRLLVL.

V is TRBV11-2 and J is TRBJ1-1; D unclear. The CDR3 is 13 amino acids. Deletions cut 5 bases from V and 8 bases from J, with 15 bases between. CDR1 and CDR2 from the germline V gene are SGHAT and FQNNGV. The CDR3 DNA sequence: TGTGCCAGCAGCCCGTCAGTGGGCAAAGAAGCTTTCTTT. This codes for CASSPSVGKEAFF.

The chain is built from TRBV3-1 (or the pseudogene TRBV3-2) and TRBJ2-1, with 8 bases that match TRBD2. This CDR3 has 16 amino acids. V shed 1 base and J 8 bases; nucleotides not matched to a gene: 10. CDR1 is LGHDT and CDR2 is YNNKEL in the germline V gene (reference sequence). The CDR3, as DNA: TGTGCCAGCAGCCAAGTTCCAGGTAGCGGGATCTATGAGCAGTTCTTC. Translation gives CASSQVPGSGIYEQFF.

CDR3 sequence reads: CASSSLAGAPNTQYF. The CDR3, as DNA: TGTGCCAGCAGTTCATTAGCGGGAGCCCCCAATACGCAGTATTTT. V gene TRBV27 combines with J gene TRBJ2-3; 9 bases map to TRBD2. Germline trimming cut 4 bases from V and 7 bases from J; bases unmatched to any gene: 9. The germline CDR1 and CDR2 sequences are MNHEY and SMNVEV (reference sequence). The CDR3 covers 15 residues.

The V gene is TRBV9, the J gene TRBJ1-1, with D uncertain. The CDR3 totals 13 residues. CDR1 SGDLS and CDR2 YYNGEE come from the germline V gene. V was cut by 3 bases and J by 0 bases, with 6 bases left in between. The CDR3 spells CASSASLNTEAFF. In nucleotides, the CDR3 is TGTGCCAGCAGCGCATCATTGAACACTGAAGCTTTCTTT. Using reference TRBV9 and TRBJ1-1 for the parts outside the CDR3, the full variable domain is DSGVTQTPKHLITATGQRVTLRCSPRSGDLSVYWYQQSLDQGLQFLIQYYNGEERAKGNILERFSAQQFPDLHSELNLSSLELGDSALYFCASSASLNTEAFFGQGTRLTVV.

This chain links TRBV19 with TRBJ1-1; D gene ambiguous. This CDR3 region has 13 residues. From germline, CDR1 is LNHDA and CDR2 SQIVND (reference sequence). The V end lost 5 bases, the J end lost 5 bases, and 12 bases lay between the germline ends. This chain's CDR3 is CASSGRERTEAFF. In DNA, the CDR3 is TGTGCCAGTAGTGGGAGGGAAAGAACTGAAGCTTTCTTT.

This rearrangement joins TRBV30 to TRBJ1-4, with unresolved D. The CDR3 covers 13 residues. CDR1 is GTSNPN, CDR2 SVGIG, per germline (reference sequence). With 5 bases removed from V and 0 bases from J, the gap between germline ends came to 7 bases. This CDR3 reads CAWAGATNEKLFF. The CDR3 bases are TGTGCCTGGGCCGGGGCAACTAATGAAAAACTGTTTTTT.

The rearrangement links TRBV9 to TRBJ1-2; 11 nucleotides match TRBD1. Trimming cost V 3 bases and J 4 bases; bases outside gene matches: 8. Germline CDR1 and CDR2: SGDLS and YYNGEE. This CDR3 region has 16 residues. The chain's CDR3 is CASSERAGTGGYGYTF. CDR3 DNA: TGTGCCAGCAGCGAACGAGCCGGGACAGGGGGCTATGGCTACACCTTC.

The rearrangement links TRBV11-3 to TRBJ2-2; 7 bases agree with TRBD1. The junction had 8 bases not matched to a gene; V was cut back by 5 bases and J by 8 bases. Per the germline V gene, CDR1 is SGHNT and CDR2 is YENEEA. This CDR3 contains 14 residues. CDR3 sequence reads: CASSQTGVQGELFF. The CDR3 DNA reads as TGTGCCAGCAGCCAAACAGGGGTTCAGGGGGAGCTGTTTTTT. The entire variable domain, with the rest obtained from reference TRBV11-3 and TRBJ2-2, is as follows: EAGVVQSPRYKIIEKKQPVAFWCNPISGHNTLYWYLQNLGQGPELLIRYENEEAVDDSQLPKDRFSAERLKGVDSTLKIQPAELGDSAVYLCASSQTGVQGELFFGEGSRLTVL.

The chain uses TRBV3-1 (or the pseudogene TRBV3-2) and TRBJ2-5; D may be TRBD1 (5 bases). The CDR3 contains 14 residues. The V end was cut by 2 bases, the J end by 4 bases, with 11 bases between. In germline, CDR1 is LGHDT, CDR2 YNNKEL (reference sequence). The CDR3 is CASSQSAGIETQYF. The CDR3 bases are TGTGCCAGCAGCCAATCCGCAGGGATAGAGACCCAGTACTTC.